Shown below are 12 T cell receptor beta chains from a single sample sequenced in a study of CD8 T cells in Susac syndrome. A quantity of about 0.5 to 1 ug RNA underwent reverse transcription using random hexamers. TCRdb re-called the immunoSEQ multiplex PCR reads through MiXCR, storing one row per CDR3 protein. The sample records about 250,000 distinct CDR3 sequences, just over 90% being singletons. The specimen was CD4+ T cells from PBMCs. The receptors stem from a human donor with multiple sclerosis.

J is TRBJ2-5 and V is TRBV25-1; D might be TRBD1 (6 bases). V was trimmed by 6 bases and J by 0 bases, leaving 11 bases between them. There are 14 residues in the CDR3. Germline CDR1 is MGHDK and CDR2 is SYGVNS. The chain's CDR3 is CASSENRDQETQYF. CDR3 DNA sequence: TGTGCCAGCAGCGAGAACAGGGACCAAGAGACCCAGTACTTC.

The V call is TRBV20-1, the J call TRBJ1-5; D gene unclear. Germline assignment: CDR1 DFQATT and CDR2 SNEGSKA (reference sequence). V lost 6 bases and J 5 bases, leaving 8 bases between the germline ends. The CDR3 spans 11 residues. CDR3 nucleotides: TGCAGTGCCCCCGATGATCAGCCCCAGCATTTT. Its translation: CSAPDDQPQHF.

The chain uses TRBV29-1 and TRBJ1-5, with 8 bases matching TRBD1. This CDR3 contains 12 residues. The junction had 8 bases not matched to a gene; V was cut back by 7 bases and J by 9 bases. Germline values: CDR1 SQVTM, CDR2 ANQGSEA. The CDR3 bases are TGCAGCGGTGGACAGGGCGACGGGCCCCAGCATTTT. This encodes CSGGQGDGPQHF.

V gene TRBV20-1 combines with J gene TRBJ2-5; 8 bases are a match to TRBD1. Per germline, CDR1 DFQATT and CDR2 SNEGSKA (reference sequence). With V trimmed by 5 bases and J by 5 bases, 10 bases remained unmatched. The CDR3 runs to 14 residues. This chain's CDR3 is CSARVDRGWETQYF. The CDR3, as DNA: TGCAGTGCTCGGGTTGACAGGGGTTGGGAGACCCAGTACTTC.

The gene calls are TRBV18 and TRBJ2-7; TRBD1 is a possible D gene (6 bases). Germline-derived CDR1 and CDR2 are KGHSH and LQKENI. The CDR3 is 14 residues long. Trimming pared 6 bases from V and 0 bases from J, leaving 12 bases between. The CDR3 spells CASSHGTRSYEQYV. The CDR3 coding sequence is TGTGCCAGCTCCCACGGGACACGCTCCTACGAGCAGTACGTC.

The chain has TRBV7-3 and TRBJ2-2; no clear D gene. This CDR3 is built from 13 residues. CDR1 and CDR2 (germline): SGHTA, FQGTGA. V was pared by 6 bases and J by 6 bases, with 11 bases between. The CDR3: CASSPYAPGELFF. The CDR3 DNA follows: TGTGCCAGCAGTCCTTACGCCCCCGGGGAGCTGTTTTTT. Complete variable domain (other parts from reference TRBV7-3 and TRBJ2-2): GAGVSQTPSNKVTEKGKYVELRCDPISGHTALYWYRQSLGQGPEFLIYFQGTGAADDSGLPNDRFFAVRPEGSVSTLKIQRTERGDSAVYLCASSPYAPGELFFGEGSRLTVL.

J is TRBJ2-3 and V is TRBV13; unclear D gene. Trimming stripped 0 bases from V and 1 base from J, with 5 bases between. The CDR3 consists of 14 residues. In germline, CDR1 is PRHDT, CDR2 FYEKMQ (reference sequence). The CDR3 protein is CASSLGTRTDTQYF. The CDR3, as DNA: TGTGCCAGCAGCTTAGGCACCCGCACAGATACGCAGTATTTT. The whole variable domain, remainder taken from reference TRBV13 and TRBJ2-3, is AAGVIQSPRHLIKEKRETATLKCYPIPRHDTVYWYQQGPGQDPQFLISFYEKMQSDKGSIPDRFSAQQFSDYHSELNMSSLELGDSALYFCASSLGTRTDTQYFGPGTRLTVL.

The chain joins TRBV2 to TRBJ2-2, with 8 bases identical to TRBD1. CDR3 length: 15 amino acids. Germline V gene data show CDR1 as SNHLY and CDR2 as FYNNEI. Trimming took 4 bases from V and 2 from J; bases not matched to a gene: 3. Written as DNA, the CDR3 is TGTGCCAGCAGTGGGACAGGGCTAAACACCGGGGAGCTGTTTTTT. Amino acids: CASSGTGLNTGELFF.

The genes are TRBV4-1 and TRBJ2-2; 8 bases match TRBD1. The CDR3 is made up of 16 amino acids. Looked up from germline, CDR1 is MGHRA and CDR2 is YSYEKL. With V trimmed by 3 bases and J by 4 bases, 7 bases remained unmatched. The CDR3 nucleotides are TGCGCCAGCAGCCAGGACAGGGCGCTCGTCACCGGGGAGCTGTTTTTT. This encodes CASSQDRALVTGELFF.

The chain couples TRBV12-3 or TRBV12-4 to TRBJ2-7; 10 positions match TRBD2. This CDR3 has 18 amino acids. V dropped 4 bases and J dropped 4; count of bases not matched to a gene: 16. The CDR3 coding sequence is TGTGCCAGCAGTTCTAGGGCCGTAGCGGGAGGTGTGAAGTACGAGCAGTACGTC. Protein: CASSSRAVAGGVKYEQYV.

The gene calls are TRBV20-1 and TRBJ2-1; D possibly uses TRBD1 or TRBD2 (6 bases each). Trimming took 0 bases from V and 8 from J, leaving 20 bases between them. The CDR3 runs to 16 residues. The V gene's germline CDR1 is DFQATT and CDR2 SNEGSKA (reference sequence). The CDR3 region is CSARDRGLFGGHEQFF. DNA of the CDR3: TGCAGTGCTAGAGATCGGGGACTCTTCGGGGGCCATGAGCAGTTCTTC.

The J gene is TRBJ2-7, the V gene TRBV5-1, with D possibly TRBD2 on 5 matching bases. V lost 4 bases to trimming and J lost 2 bases, with 16 bases between them. This CDR3 is built from 15 residues. CDR1 is SGHRS and CDR2 is YFSETQ in the germline V gene. CDR3 sequence (DNA): TGCGCCAGCAGCCCTAGTGAGGGAAGGACCTACGAGCAGTACTTC. This gives the protein CASSPSEGRTYEQYF. Based on the CDR3 plus reference TRBV5-1 and TRBJ2-7, the full variable domain is KAGVTQTPRYLIKTRGQQVTLSCSPISGHRSVSWYQQTPGQGLQFLFEYFSETQRNKGNFPGRFSGRQFSNSRSEMNVSTLELGDSALYLCASSPSEGRTYEQYFGPGTRLTVT.